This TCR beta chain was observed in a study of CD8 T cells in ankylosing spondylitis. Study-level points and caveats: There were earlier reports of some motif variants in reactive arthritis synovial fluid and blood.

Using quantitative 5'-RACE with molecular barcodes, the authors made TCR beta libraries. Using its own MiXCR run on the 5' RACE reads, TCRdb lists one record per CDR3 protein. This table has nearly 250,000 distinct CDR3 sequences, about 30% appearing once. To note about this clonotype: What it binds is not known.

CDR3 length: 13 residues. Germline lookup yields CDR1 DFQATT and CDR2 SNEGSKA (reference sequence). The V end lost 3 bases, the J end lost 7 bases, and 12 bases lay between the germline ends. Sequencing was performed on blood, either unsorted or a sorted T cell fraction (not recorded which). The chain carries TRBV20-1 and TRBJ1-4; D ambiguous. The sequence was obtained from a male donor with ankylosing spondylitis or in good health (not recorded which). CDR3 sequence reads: CSASVGWGEKLFF. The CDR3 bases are TGCAGTGCTAGTGTGGGCTGGGGTGAAAAACTGTTTTTT.